This record concerns one T cell receptor beta chain sequence. In germline, CDR1 is KGHSH, CDR2 LQKENI. The CDR3 has 15 amino acids. With V trimmed by 3 bases and J by 1 base, 5 bases remained unmatched. Under the authors' procedure: Researchers report that nucleated cell counts were estimated from reference gene primer amplification. Sequenced by immunoSEQ multiplex PCR; TCRdb stores in-frame clones only, minus some. The V and J calls and the clone size are those of that table, but D and trimming were determined from the DNA. The table has some 220,000 clones, 80% to 90% seen once. The entry originates in a study of blood T cell repertoires in COVID-19.

The sample was peripheral blood. The chain has TRBV18 and TRBJ1-1, with 7 bases matching TRBD1. This clonotype originated in a man between 45 and 60 years old who had recovered from COVID-19. The CDR3: CASSPQGQRNTEAFF. CDR3 bases: TGTGCCAGCTCACCCCAGGGACAGCGGAACACTGAAGCTTTCTTT.